These T cell receptor beta chains were read from a single sample in a study of response to subunit inactivated influenza vaccine. MiXCR, run by TCRdb on the RT-PCR reads, gives a single entry per CDR3 protein. The sample lists 600,000 to 850,000 distinct CDR3 sequences; 12% to 15% were seen once. Source: PBMCs from blood, taken roughly 15 days before vaccination. The receptors come from a man aged 45-60 years who received an inactivated influenza vaccine. CDR3s include the opening cysteine and the closing phenylalanine or tryptophan. The D gene is left open where the match is weak. The listing skips clone size in some rows; elsewhere it reads once, few, many or a size class.

>few|TRBV6-1|TRBJ1-1|TRBD1
TGTGCCAGCAGTGGGAGGACAGGGGTGAAGTACGGCACTGAAGCTTTCTTT
CASSGRTGVKYGTEAFF
>-|TRBV20-1|TRBJ2-3|TRBD2
TGCAGTGCTAGAGTGGGCGCGGGAGGGCCGAATACGCAGTATTTT
CSARVGAGGPNTQYF
>-|TRBV4-1|TRBJ2-3|TRBD1
TGCGCCAGCAGCCAGGGGACAGGGGGAGGCACAGATACGCAGTATTTT
CASSQGTGGGTDTQYF
>-|TRBV2|TRBJ2-7|-
TGTCGACCGTCGGAAACCTACGCCTACGAGCAGTACTTC
CRPSETYAYEQYF
>-|TRBV29-1|TRBJ2-7|TRBD1
TGCAGCGTTGAAGACAGGGGGAAACCCTACGAGCAGTACTTC
CSVEDRGKPYEQYF
>-|TRBV12-3/TRBV12-4|TRBJ1-2|-
TGTGCCAGCAGTTTTGAGGGATCCTATGGCTACACCTTC
CASSFEGSYGYTF
>few|TRBV5-1|TRBJ1-4|TRBD1
TGCGCCAGCAGCCGACAGGGAGGGTTGGCTAATGAAAAACTGTTTTTT
CASSRQGGLANEKLFF
>few|TRBV4-2|TRBJ2-4|-
TGTGCCAGCAGCCCGGGTGGAGGGGAGGTCGCTCAGTACTTC
CASSPGGGEVAQYF
>few|TRBV28|TRBJ1-4|-
TGTGCCAGCAGTCCACCCCCAGCGGCGCGGGAGAATGAAAAACTGTTTTTT
CASSPPPAARENEKLFF
>-|TRBV5-1|TRBJ2-7|TRBD1
TGCGCCAGCAGCCTGCAATATACAGGGGCCGAGCAGTACTTC
CASSLQYTGAEQYF
>few|TRBV20-1|TRBJ1-1|-
TGCAGTGCTAGACAGGGCTTTGTGAAGAACACTGAAGCTTTCTTT
CSARQGFVKNTEAFF
>few|TRBV28|TRBJ2-7|-
TGTGCCAGCAGTTTATCTGGGTTCGGGGGCGAGCAGTACTTC
CASSLSGFGGEQYF
>few|TRBV6-2/TRBV6-3|TRBJ1-1|-
TGTGCCAGCAGTTACTCTACAGGAAAAGCTTTCTTT
CASSYSTGKAFF
>many|TRBV12-3/TRBV12-4|TRBJ2-2|TRBD2
TGTGCCAGCAGAATAGCGGGGACTAACACCGGGGAGCTGTTTTTT
CASRIAGTNTGELFF
>few|TRBV5-1|TRBJ2-7|-
TGCGCCAGCAGCCCGGTTGTATCCTACGAGCAGTACTTC
CASSPVVSYEQYF
>-|TRBV30|TRBJ2-3|-
TGTGCCTGGAGTTTGGACTTCACAGATACGCAGTATTTT
CAWSLDFTDTQYF